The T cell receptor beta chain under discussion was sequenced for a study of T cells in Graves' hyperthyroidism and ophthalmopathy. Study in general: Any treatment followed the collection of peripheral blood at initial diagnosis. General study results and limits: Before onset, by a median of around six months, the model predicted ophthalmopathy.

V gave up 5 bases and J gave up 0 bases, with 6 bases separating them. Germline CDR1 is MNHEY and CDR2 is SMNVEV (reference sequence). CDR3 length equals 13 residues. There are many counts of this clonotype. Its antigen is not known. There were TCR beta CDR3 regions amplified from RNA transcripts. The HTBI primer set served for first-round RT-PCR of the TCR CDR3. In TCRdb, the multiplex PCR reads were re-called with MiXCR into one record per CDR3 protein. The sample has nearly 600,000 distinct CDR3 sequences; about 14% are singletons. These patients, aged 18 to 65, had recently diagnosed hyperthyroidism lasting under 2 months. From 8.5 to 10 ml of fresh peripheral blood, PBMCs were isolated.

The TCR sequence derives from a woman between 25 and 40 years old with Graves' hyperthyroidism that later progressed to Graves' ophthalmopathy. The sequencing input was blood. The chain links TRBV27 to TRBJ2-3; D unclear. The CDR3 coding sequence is TGTGCCAGCAGTCCGAACAGCACAGATACGCAGTATTTT. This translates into CASSPNSTDTQYF.